This T cell receptor (beta chain) was documented in a study of control samples from healthy donors and cancer patients. This CDR3 is 13 amino acids long. CDR1 and CDR2 (germline): SGHVS, FNYEAQ. Trimming removed 5 bases at V and 8 bases at J, with 15 bases between. Only in-frame clones appear in the TCRdb table, and some are missing; sequencing was by immunoSEQ multiplex PCR. The sample's table shows around 190,000 clones. J is TRBJ1-2 and V is TRBV7-6; D call uncertain. The receptor comes from a woman in her twenties or thirties in good health. Sequences were obtained from blood. CDR3 residues: CASSPYSGPGYTF. DNA of the CDR3: TGTGCCAGCAGCCCGTACTCAGGCCCCGGCTACACCTTC.